Following are 24 T cell receptor beta chains from one sample sequenced in a study of human CD4 T cells and Enterobacteriaceae. Only in-frame clones appear in the TCRdb table, and some are missing; sequencing was by immunoSEQ multiplex PCR. This table holds approximately 1,200 clones, around 32% found once. CFSE-low CD25+ ICOS+ proliferating activated T cells were FACS-sorted after roughly 6-7 days. Irradiated autologous monocytes pulsed with antigen were cultured at a 2:1 ratio with CFSE-labeled memory CD4+ T cells. Sorting took every CD4+ cell except CD45RA+CCR7+CD95- naive cells, reaching over 95% purity. The material sequenced was bacteria-reactive CD4+ T cells grown in culture. Subset in this sample: CFSE-low proliferating memory CD4 T cells sorted after in vitro stimulation with a heat-inactivated bacterium or M. tuberculosis lysate. These receptors all stem from a human donor in good health.

This clone was observed a handful of times. The V gene is TRBV7-2, the J gene TRBJ1-1; 9 positions agree with TRBD1. CDR1 SGHTA and CDR2 FQGNSA come from the germline V gene. Trimming removed 5 bases from V and 2 bases from J; junction bases left unmatched: 6. This CDR3 is built from 15 residues. CDR3 residues: CASSPYRGRNTEAFF. The CDR3 DNA follows: TGTGCCAGCAGCCCTTACAGGGGGCGAAACACTGAAGCTTTCTTT. The full variable domain, completed using reference TRBV7-2 and TRBJ1-1, is GAGVSQSPSNKVTEKGKDVELRCDPISGHTALYWYRQSLGQGLEFLIYFQGNSAPDKSGLPSDRFSAERTGGSVSTLTIQRTQQEDSAVYLCASSPYRGRNTEAFFGQGTRLTVV.

This clone has only a few counts. The V call is TRBV7-9, the J call TRBJ2-7; weak D call: TRBD2 (6 bases). The germline CDR1 and CDR2 sequences are SEHNR and FQNEAQ (reference sequence). V shed 4 bases and J shed 2 bases, with 15 bases lying between them. CDR3 length: 15 residues. The CDR3 DNA follows: TGTGCCAGCAGCTCTGGAGCAGCGGGCACCTACGAGCAGTACTTC. This codes for CASSSGAAGTYEQYF.

The chain uses TRBV10-2 and TRBJ2-3; 10 positions match TRBD1. Germline values: CDR1 WSHSY, CDR2 SAAADI. Trimming removed 6 bases from V and 0 bases from J; junction bases left unmatched: 3. This CDR3 is 15 amino acids long. The CDR3 DNA reads TGCGCCAGCAGCAAGGGACAGGGGAGCACAGATACGCAGTATTTT. Residues: CASSKGQGSTDTQYF.

The chain combines TRBV5-4 with TRBJ2-3; a possible D gene is TRBD2 (5 bases). From germline, CDR1 is SGHNT and CDR2 YYREEE (reference sequence). The CDR3 contains 12 residues. The V gene lost 0 bases and the J gene lost 15 bases, with 14 bases spanning the gap. CDR3 sequence reads: CASSLEGRGPYF. As DNA, the CDR3 is TGTGCCAGCAGCTTGGAAGGGAGAGGGCCCTATTTT.

This clone was picked up a small number of times. The rearrangement joins TRBV2 to TRBJ1-1; D call uncertain. The germline V gene encodes CDR1 SNHLY and CDR2 FYNNEI. With 8 bases removed from V and 1 base from J, the gap between germline ends came to 11 bases. This CDR3 is 13 amino acids long. CDR3 sequence reads: CASSRRRNTEAFF. The CDR3 bases are TGTGCCAGCTCAAGACGGAGGAACACTGAAGCTTTCTTT.

The rearrangement links TRBV30 to TRBJ1-4; D is possibly TRBD1 (5 bases). CDR1 GTSNPN and CDR2 SVGIG come from the germline V gene (reference sequence). Trimming removed 2 bases at V and 16 bases at J, with 20 bases between. The CDR3 spans 13 residues. This chain's CDR3 is CAWSTQGGSVSFF. As DNA, the CDR3 is TGTGCCTGGAGTACCCAGGGAGGGTCGGTCTCGTTTTTT.

The rearrangement links TRBV11-2 to TRBJ2-5; tentatively, D is TRBD2 (5 bases). The CDR3 is made up of 16 amino acids. Germline V gives CDR1 SGHAT, CDR2 FQNNGV. Between the trimmed V and J ends, which lost 4 bases and 7 bases, there was a span of 22 bases. The CDR3 loop is CASSSRASSAIATQYF. CDR3 nucleotide sequence: TGTGCCAGCAGCTCGAGGGCTAGCTCGGCTATCGCGACCCAGTACTTC.

The rearrangement joins TRBV28 to TRBJ2-5; 11 bases align to TRBD2. Unmatched junction bases numbered 13, after V lost 7 bases and J lost 6 bases. CDR1 is MDHEN, CDR2 SYDVKM, per germline. CDR3 length: 16 residues. CDR3 loop: CASTALSASGRQTQYF. DNA for the CDR3: TGTGCCAGCACCGCATTGTCGGCTAGCGGGAGGCAGACCCAGTACTTC.

This clone was observed a few times. The rearrangement joins TRBV28 to TRBJ2-1, with D perhaps matching TRBD2 (6 bases). Germline CDR1 and CDR2: MDHEN and SYDVKM. CDR3 length equals 13 residues. The V end was cut by 8 bases, the J end by 7 bases, with 15 bases between. CDR3: CASYGGTGNEQFF. For the CDR3, the DNA is TGTGCCAGCTACGGAGGGACGGGTAATGAGCAGTTCTTC.

CDR3 DNA sequence: TGTGCCAGCGGATCGGCGGGACAGCCCTATGGCTACACCTTC. Protein product: CASGSAGQPYGYTF. The rearrangement joins TRBV28 to TRBJ1-2; 7 nucleotides agree with TRBD1. Looked up from germline, CDR1 is MDHEN and CDR2 is SYDVKM. The CDR3 length is 14 residues. V trimming: 8 bases; J trimming: 4 bases; junction bases outside the gene matches: 10.

The chain employs TRBV5-1 and TRBJ2-1; TRBD2 agrees at 9 bases. V was clipped by 5 bases and J by 5 bases; unmatched bases: 5. CDR1 is SGHRS, CDR2 YFSETQ, per germline. The CDR3 is 14 amino acids. CDR3 nucleotides: TGCGCCAGCAGTAGGGCGGGAGGGCACAATGAGCAGTTCTTC. Its protein product is CASSRAGGHNEQFF.

V and J are TRBV7-2 and TRBJ2-3, with TRBD2 matching 10 bases. V lost 7 bases to trimming and J lost 13 bases; unmatched junction nucleotides: 14. Per germline, CDR1 SGHTA and CDR2 FQGNSA. The length of the CDR3 is 14 residues. DNA of the CDR3: TGTGCCAGCAACGAAGGGCTAGCGGGAGTAATGAAGTATTTT. This translates into CASNEGLAGVMKYF.

This clone is large by share. The chain employs TRBV25-1 and TRBJ1-4; 7 positions agree with TRBD1. From germline, CDR1 is MGHDK and CDR2 SYGVNS. The CDR3 runs 13 residues. The ends lost 10 bases at V and 1 base at J; junction bases unmatched: 3. CDR3 in DNA: TGTGCCACCAACAGGGGAACTAATGAAAAACTGTTTTTT. It translates to CATNRGTNEKLFF.

This clone was counted only a few times. The chain links TRBV19 to TRBJ1-3; 8 positions match TRBD1. Germline V gene sequence: CDR1 LNHDA, CDR2 SQIVND (reference sequence). V was pared by 6 bases and J by 0 bases, with 7 bases of the junction left unmatched. CDR3 length: 16 residues. CDR3 DNA sequence: TGTGCCAGTAGCCGGGGACAGGTCTTCTCTGGAAACACCATATATTTT. It translates to CASSRGQVFSGNTIYF.

This clone qualifies as large. The J gene is TRBJ2-1, the V gene TRBV7-2, with 9 bases fitting TRBD2. The CDR3 loop spans 15 amino acids. Trimming took 7 bases from V and 4 from J; bases not matched to a gene: 8. In germline, CDR1 is SGHTA, CDR2 FQGNSA. DNA for the CDR3: TGTGCCAGCACCCCGTCGGCGGGAGGGTACAATGAGCAGTTCTTC. It translates to CASTPSAGGYNEQFF.

V usage is TRBV5-1 and J usage is TRBJ1-6; 12 bases are a match to TRBD1. V was clipped by 0 bases and J by 5 bases; unmatched bases: 0. CDR1 is SGHRS, CDR2 YFSETQ, per germline. The CDR3 totals 16 residues. CDR3 DNA sequence: TGCGCCAGCAGCTTGGGGGACAGGGGGCATAATTCACCCCTCCACTTT. This gives the protein CASSLGDRGHNSPLHF.

In this sample, this clone is medium-sized (0.01 to 0.1%). This chain connects TRBV2 to TRBJ2-3; D possibly uses TRBD1 or TRBD2 (5 bases each). The CDR3 has 13 amino acids. Looked up from germline, CDR1 is SNHLY and CDR2 is FYNNEI. With 7 bases removed from V and 6 bases from J, the gap between germline ends came to 14 bases. CDR3 region: CASNFHEGDTQYF. The CDR3 nucleotides read TGTGCCAGCAACTTTCATGAGGGGGATACGCAGTATTTT.

The chain carries TRBV5-6 and TRBJ2-7; 7 bases line up with TRBD2. This CDR3 is 17 amino acids long. V lost 0 bases to trimming and J lost 2 bases; unmatched junction nucleotides: 11. CDR1 is SGHDT, CDR2 YYEEEE, per germline. The DNA for the CDR3 is TGTGCCAGCAGCTTGGGCCTAGCGGTTGGTGTACCCTACGAGCAGTACTTC. It translates to CASSLGLAVGVPYEQYF.

Sample share makes this clone medium-sized. The chain links TRBV30 to TRBJ1-1; no reliable D call. The V gene lost 3 bases and the J gene lost 2 bases, with 4 bases spanning the gap. Germline CDR1 and CDR2: GTSNPN and SVGIG (reference sequence). CDR3 length: 11 residues. CDR3 in DNA: TGTGCCTGGAGGATAAACACTGAAGCTTTCTTT. The encoded protein is CAWRINTEAFF.

V and J are TRBV10-3 and TRBJ2-1, with TRBD2 matching over 14 bases. The J segment lost 5 bases and the V segment lost 4 bases, leaving 19 bases of the junction unmatched. The CDR3 runs 21 residues. Germline loops: CDR1 ENHRY, CDR2 SYGVKD. The CDR3 loop reads CAISARWAGTSGRRDDNEQFF. In nucleotides, the CDR3 is TGTGCCATCAGTGCAAGATGGGCCGGGACTAGCGGGAGAAGGGATGACAATGAGCAGTTCTTC.

This clone counts as medium-sized. This chain connects TRBV19 to TRBJ2-1; 8 nucleotides line up with TRBD2. V lost 0 bases and J lost 8; bases outside the gene matches: 9. The CDR3 runs 16 residues. Germline CDR1 is LNHDA and CDR2 is SQIVND (reference sequence). The CDR3 is CASSIDRGSGIDEQFF. The CDR3 DNA sequence: TGTGCCAGTAGTATAGATCGGGGTAGCGGGATCGATGAGCAGTTCTTC.

This clone is judged medium-sized (0.01 to 0.1%). The chain joins TRBV18 to TRBJ2-7; D perhaps matches TRBD1 (5 bases). Between the trimmed V and J ends, which lost 4 bases and 5 bases, there was a span of 15 bases. The germline V gene has CDR1 KGHSH and CDR2 LQKENI. The CDR3 consists of 14 residues. The CDR3 region is CASSQRQPGDEQYF. CDR3 DNA sequence: TGTGCCAGCTCACAACGACAGCCAGGAGACGAGCAGTACTTC. Using reference TRBV18 and TRBJ2-7 for the parts outside the CDR3, the full variable domain is NAGVMQNPRHLVRRRGQEARLRCSPMKGHSHVYWYRQLPEEGLKFMVYLQKENIIDESGMPKERFSAEFPKEGPSILRIQQVVRGDSAAYFCASSQRQPGDEQYFGPGTRLTVT.

In the case of this clone: A far more abundant clone sits one base away, making this likely a read error. V gene TRBV5-1 combines with J gene TRBJ2-3; TRBD1 matches 10 bases. Germline-derived CDR1 and CDR2 are SGHRS and YFSETQ. V shed 4 bases, J shed 2 bases, and the junction held 13 bases outside the gene matches. The CDR3 runs 18 residues. CDR3 DNA sequence: TGCGCCAGCAGCAAGGGGGGTTTGACAGGGGGCGCCACAGATACGCAGTATTTT. Encoded protein: CASSKGGLTGGATDTQYF.

The V gene is TRBV12-5, the J gene TRBJ2-1; D call uncertain. Germline CDR1 is LGHNT and CDR2 is FRNRAP. Trimming left V 4 bases short and J 6 bases short, with 7 bases between. The CDR3 covers 12 residues. CDR3 amino acids: CASGSFLNEQFF. The CDR3 nucleotides are TGTGCTAGTGGTTCGTTCCTCAATGAGCAGTTCTTC.